A selection of T cell receptor beta chains follows, all from one sample in a study of blood T cell repertoires in COVID-19. Produced via immunoSEQ multiplex PCR; TCRdb's table is partial and in-frame only. The top ten hold just over 8% of the sample, which has roughly 500,000 clones, around 85% seen once. Sequencing input: PBMCs or T cells enriched from blood (not recorded which). Receptors were obtained from an older woman who had recovered from COVID-19. Both conserved end residues are trimmed from each CDR3. The order of the fields is V gene, CDR3 protein.

>TRBV5-6
ASSLGGTDYEQY
>TRBV6-2/TRBV6-3
ASSQLDFLGGNQPQH
>TRBV6-5
ASSPGLTLNTEAF
>TRBV6-6
ASREISNQPQH
>TRBV6-4
ASSERGILSSYNSPLH
>TRBV5-1
ASSFDTHTDTQY
>TRBV7-2
ASSLGGDGNTIY
>TRBV5-1
ASTEGDYSEKLF
>TRBV7-9
ASSSDRVAGNTIY
>TRBV27
ASTQDWRRSGGNTIY
>TRBV5-1
ASSLGQVGYNEQF
>TRBV7-2
ASSFSGQGTEAF
>TRBV27
ASSSQQPTGTRDQPQH
>TRBV30
AWSALAGGGEQF
>TRBV11-2
ASSPFGSGPDQPQH
>TRBV19
ASSMVSDTARYGYT